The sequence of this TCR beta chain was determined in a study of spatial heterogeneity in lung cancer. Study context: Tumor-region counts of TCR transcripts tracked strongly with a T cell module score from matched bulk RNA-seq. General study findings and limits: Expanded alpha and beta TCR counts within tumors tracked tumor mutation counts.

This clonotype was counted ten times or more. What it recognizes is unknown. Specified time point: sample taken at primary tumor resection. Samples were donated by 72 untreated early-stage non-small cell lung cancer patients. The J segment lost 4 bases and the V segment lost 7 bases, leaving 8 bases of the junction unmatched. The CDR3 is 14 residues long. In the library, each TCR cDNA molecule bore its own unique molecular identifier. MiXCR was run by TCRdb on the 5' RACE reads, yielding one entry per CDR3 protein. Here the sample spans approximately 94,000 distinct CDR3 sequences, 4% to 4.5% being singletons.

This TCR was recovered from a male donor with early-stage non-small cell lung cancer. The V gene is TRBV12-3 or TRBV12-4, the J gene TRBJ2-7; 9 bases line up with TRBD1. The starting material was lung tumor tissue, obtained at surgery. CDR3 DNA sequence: TGTGCCAGCAACTTACAGGGGGCCAAGTACGAGCAGTACTTC. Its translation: CASNLQGAKYEQYF.